The next 15 T cell receptor beta chains were all read from a single sample in a study of regulatory T cells in long-lasting Graves disease. As for time point: persistent/refractory GD, antithyroid drugs over 5 years with positive TRAb. PBMC RNA was the source of the TCR library. In building TCR beta libraries, iRepertoire HTBI primers were used together with Arm-PCR of CDR3 regions. TCRdb redid the calling of the multiplex PCR reads with MiXCR, one entry per CDR3 protein. The sample lists 400,000 to 500,000 distinct CDR3 sequences; about a fifth were seen once. The sample was peripheral blood mononuclear cells (PBMCs), taken when the disease was refractory, from a patient treated with antithyroid drugs. Receptors originate from a female donor with Graves disease.

This clonotype was seen at least ten times. The chain carries TRBV2 and TRBJ1-1; D gene uncertain. The CDR3 runs to 13 residues. CDR1 is SNHLY and CDR2 is FYNNEI in the germline V gene. V was pared by 1 base and J by 4 bases, with 7 bases between. The CDR3 sequence is CASSEVKRTEAFF. CDR3 in DNA: TGTGCCAGCAGTGAAGTCAAGCGCACTGAAGCTTTCTTT.

The gene calls are TRBV28 and TRBJ2-7; 8 bases are a match to TRBD1. The CDR3 spans 16 residues. The germline CDR1 and CDR2 sequences are MDHEN and SYDVKM. Losses at the gene ends were 4 bases for V and 9 bases for J; bases not matched to a gene: 17. CDR3 region: CASSSAGQETTMWQYF. Written as DNA, the CDR3 is TGTGCCAGCAGTTCCGCGGGACAGGAGACTACGATGTGGCAGTACTTC.

This clonotype has just a few counts. J is TRBJ2-1 and V is TRBV7-2; weak D call: TRBD2 (6 bases). Germline V CDR1 and CDR2: SGHTA, FQGNSA. Trimming cost V 1 base and J 3 bases, with 10 bases left between them. The CDR3 runs to 15 residues. The CDR3 sequence is CASSLDGSVYNEQFF. DNA for the CDR3: TGTGCCAGCAGCTTAGACGGGAGCGTCTACAATGAGCAGTTCTTC.

The V call is TRBV6-5, the J call TRBJ1-2; no reliable D call. The germline gives CDR1 MNHEY, CDR2 SVGAGI. Trimming removed 4 bases at V and 6 bases at J, with 12 bases between. This CDR3 region has 13 residues. Here the CDR3 reads CASSSPSRHGYTF. CDR3 in DNA: TGTGCCAGCAGTTCCCCCTCAAGGCATGGCTACACCTTC.

This clonotype has at least ten counts. The J gene is TRBJ2-7, the V gene TRBV20-1; 9 bases align to TRBD1. The CDR3 totals 13 residues. From germline, CDR1 is DFQATT and CDR2 SNEGSKA (reference sequence). V lost 6 bases and J lost 6; bases outside the gene matches: 9. The CDR3 reads CSARRTGVSEQYF. The CDR3 DNA follows: TGCAGTGCCCGACGGACAGGGGTGAGCGAGCAGTACTTC.

The chain recombines TRBV28 with TRBJ2-2; no firm D call. Per the germline V gene, CDR1 is MDHEN and CDR2 is SYDVKM. CDR3 length: 12 amino acids. V was pared by 6 bases and J by 6 bases, with 8 bases between. CDR3 in DNA: TGTGCCAGCAGCCAGCCGGCCGGGGAGCTGTTTTTT. Encoded protein: CASSQPAGELFF.

This clonotype has ten or more counts. The V and J genes are TRBV20-1 and TRBJ2-5, with TRBD2 identical over 9 bases. The CDR3 extends over 13 amino acids. Per the germline V gene, CDR1 is DFQATT and CDR2 is SNEGSKA (reference sequence). V dropped 6 bases and J dropped 2; count of bases not matched to a gene: 4. For the CDR3, the DNA is TGCAGTGCGTTTGCGGGGGGGCAAGAGACCCAGTACTTC. Translating gives CSAFAGGQETQYF.

This clonotype was found a few times. In DNA, the CDR3 is TGTGCCAGCAGTACCGCGGGTTTGGCGCGCAATGAAAAACTGTTTTTT. This sequence encodes CASSTAGLARNEKLFF. The chain combines TRBV6-1 with TRBJ1-4; D gene unclear. Germline assignment: CDR1 MNHNS and CDR2 SASEGT. CDR3 length: 16 residues. Trimming shortened V by 5 bases and J by 5 bases, and 18 bases separated the two germline ends.

This clonotype was detected ten times or more. The chain links TRBV11-3 to TRBJ1-2; D is possibly TRBD1 (5 bases). The CDR3 consists of 12 residues. CDR1 SGHNT and CDR2 YENEEA come from the germline V gene. V lost 3 bases, J lost 7 bases, and 9 bases lay in between. CDR3 loop: CASSFEGFGYTF. CDR3 in DNA: TGTGCCAGCAGCTTCGAGGGGTTTGGCTACACCTTC.

The chain is built from TRBV12-3 or TRBV12-4 and TRBJ1-5, with TRBD1 identical over 7 bases. The CDR3 contains 16 residues. With V trimmed by 5 bases and J by 0 bases, 7 bases remained unmatched. The CDR3 region is CASSLGGHYSNQPQHF. CDR3 nucleotides: TGTGCCAGCAGTCTAGGGGGCCATTATAGCAATCAGCCCCAGCATTTT.

Many counts were recorded for this clonotype. CDR3 sequence reads: CASSGRGGGMNTEAFF. In nucleotides, the CDR3 is TGTGCCAGCAGTGGAAGGGGTGGGGGGATGAACACTGAAGCTTTCTTT. This chain connects TRBV6-1 to TRBJ1-1; D perhaps matches TRBD1 (5 bases). The germline CDR1 and CDR2 sequences are MNHNS and SASEGT. V was cut by 4 bases and J by 0 bases, with 15 bases left in between. This CDR3 region has 16 residues.

The CDR3 nucleotides are TGCGCCAGCAGCGTTCTAGCGGGAGGCCTCACCGGGGAGCTGTTTTTT. Its protein product is CASSVLAGGLTGELFF. The genes are TRBV5-1 and TRBJ2-2; TRBD2 matches 11 bases. Unmatched junction bases numbered 6, after V lost 4 bases and J lost 4 bases. The CDR3 covers 16 residues. Germline V gene sequence: CDR1 SGHRS, CDR2 YFSETQ. The variable domain in full, completed from reference TRBV5-1 and TRBJ2-2, reads KAGVTQTPRYLIKTRGQQVTLSCSPISGHRSVSWYQQTPGQGLQFLFEYFSETQRNKGNFPGRFSGRQFSNSRSEMNVSTLELGDSALYLCASSVLAGGLTGELFFGEGSRLTVL.

To note about this clonotype: Given a far larger clone just one base away, this is likely a sequencing read error. A read error is likely, as this CDR3 ends without the conserved phenylalanine or tryptophan. V gene TRBV12-3 or TRBV12-4 combines with J gene TRBJ1-5, with unresolved D. Trimming pared 8 bases from V and 5 bases from J, leaving 13 bases between. This CDR3 region has 13 residues. The CDR3 protein is CASSLGGYQPQHL. CDR3 bases: TGTGCCAGCTCTCTCGGAGGGTATCAGCCCCAGCATCTT.

This clonotype was picked up a small number of times. The CDR3, as DNA: TGTGCCAGCAGTTTATCGGTGGGGGCGTCGAACACCGGGGAGCTGTTTTTT. This codes for CASSLSVGASNTGELFF. The chain employs TRBV27 and TRBJ2-2, with D maybe TRBD1 (6 bases). The CDR3 sequence is 17 residues long. Germline assignment: CDR1 MNHEY and CDR2 SMNVEV (reference sequence). Trimming took 0 bases from V and 0 from J, leaving 11 bases between them.

In its sample, this clonotype was seen many times. The rearrangement uses TRBV7-2 and TRBJ2-5; D not certain. Germline CDR1 and CDR2: SGHTA and FQGNSA. CDR3 length: 15 residues. V was cut by 2 bases and J by 2 bases, with 12 bases left in between. The CDR3 is CASSLNPALQETQYF. CDR3 sequence (DNA): TGTGCCAGCAGCTTAAACCCAGCCTTACAAGAGACCCAGTACTTC.